The 14 T cell receptor beta chains given below trace back to one sample, sequenced in a study of blood T cell repertoires in COVID-19. TCRdb keeps only in-frame clones here, not all; method: immunoSEQ multiplex PCR. The sample holds about 190,000 clones; more than 70% are singletons and the top ten take 5% to 7.5%. The sample consisted of peripheral blood. These receptors were taken from a woman aged 35 to 49 who had recovered from COVID-19.

The rearrangement uses TRBV25-1 and TRBJ2-1, with unresolved D. V was trimmed by 8 bases and J by 1 base, leaving 12 bases between them. The CDR3 loop spans 14 amino acids. Germline CDR1 is MGHDK and CDR2 is SYGVNS. CDR3 sequence: CASRGIGSYNEQFF. CDR3 nucleotides: TGTGCCAGCCGCGGCATTGGGTCCTACAATGAGCAGTTCTTC.

CDR3 protein: CASSLDPPGYAAYEQYF. CDR3 nucleotide sequence: TGCGCCAGCAGCTTGGATCCCCCAGGGTATGCGGCCTACGAGCAGTACTTC. This chain connects TRBV5-1 to TRBJ2-7; tentative D call: TRBD1 (5 bases). V was trimmed by 0 bases and J by 2 bases, leaving 18 bases between them. This CDR3 has 17 residues. Germline-derived CDR1 and CDR2 are SGHRS and YFSETQ.

The chain joins TRBV2 to TRBJ2-2; 7 bases fit TRBD1. In germline, CDR1 is SNHLY, CDR2 FYNNEI. This CDR3 is built from 16 residues. Germline trimming cut 9 bases from V and 5 bases from J; bases unmatched to any gene: 15. DNA for the CDR3: TGTGCCAGTCTACCAGCAGGGACAGCTCTGACCGGGGAGCTGTTTTTT. This codes for CASLPAGTALTGELFF. Full variable domain (missing parts from reference TRBV2 and TRBJ2-2): EPEVTQTPSHQVTQMGQEVILRCVPISNHLYFYWYRQILGQKVEFLVSFYNNEISEKSEIFDDQFSVERPDGSNFTLKIRSTKLEDSAMYFCASLPAGTALTGELFFGEGSRLTVL.

The chain combines TRBV5-4 with TRBJ2-3; 12 bases are a match to TRBD2. Germline V gives CDR1 SGHNT, CDR2 YYREEE (reference sequence). V shed 7 bases and J 0 bases; nucleotides not matched to a gene: 3. The CDR3 is 15 residues long. The CDR3 coding sequence is TGTGCCAGCCATCTAGCGGGAGGGAGCACAGATACGCAGTATTTT. Translated: CASHLAGGSTDTQYF.

This clone was seen a single time. This sequence joins TRBV30 and TRBJ1-5; D possibly corresponds to TRBD1 (5 bases). This CDR3 has 12 residues. Trimming took off 3 bases at V and 5 bases at J, with 8 bases between the two ends. Germline CDR1 GTSNPN, CDR2 SVGIG (reference sequence). The CDR3 nucleotides are TGTGCCTGGAGCCAGGGCTATCAGCCCCAGCATTTT. Translated, it gives CAWSQGYQPQHF.

The chain has TRBV5-1 and TRBJ2-7; 7 bases line up with TRBD1. The CDR3 spans 14 residues. Trimming at V came to 5 bases and at J to 2 bases, leaving 7 bases not matched to a gene. Germline values: CDR1 SGHRS, CDR2 YFSETQ. The CDR3 sequence: CASSFRDSPYEQYF. DNA for the CDR3: TGCGCCAGCAGTTTCCGGGACAGTCCCTACGAGCAGTACTTC.

This rearrangement joins TRBV4-1 to TRBJ2-2; D is ambiguous. The germline V gene encodes CDR1 MGHRA and CDR2 YSYEKL. This CDR3 has 15 residues. The V end lost 4 bases, the J end lost 1 base, and 10 bases lay between the germline ends. The CDR3 spells CASSPSSMNTGELFF. DNA for the CDR3: TGCGCCAGCAGCCCAAGCTCCATGAACACCGGGGAGCTGTTTTTT.

The genes are TRBV19 and TRBJ2-7; 10 nucleotides align to TRBD1. Germline V lookup: CDR1 LNHDA, CDR2 SQIVND (reference sequence). Unmatched junction bases numbered 6, after V lost 5 bases and J lost 5 bases. The CDR3 spans 14 residues. The CDR3 here is CASSQGQGINEQYF. The CDR3 DNA reads as TGTGCCAGTAGTCAGGGACAGGGGATCAACGAGCAGTACTTC.

The CDR3 sequence: CASSPLATGGTDTQYF. CDR3 nucleotide sequence: TGTGCCAGCAGTCCGCTAGCGACAGGGGGCACAGATACGCAGTATTTT. The chain couples TRBV2 to TRBJ2-3; 8 bases align to TRBD1. CDR3 length equals 16 residues. V lost 5 bases to trimming and J lost 1 base; unmatched junction nucleotides: 8. Germline CDR1 and CDR2: SNHLY and FYNNEI.

This rearrangement joins TRBV7-9 to TRBJ1-5, with TRBD1 as a possible D gene (5 bases). Germline V lookup: CDR1 SEHNR, CDR2 FQNEAQ (reference sequence). V dropped 5 bases and J dropped 2 bases, with 16 bases sitting between them. CDR3 length equals 16 residues. In nucleotides, the CDR3 is TGTGCCAGCAGCCCTAGTGGGGGGAGAGGCAATCAGCCCCAGCATTTT. Its translation: CASSPSGGRGNQPQHF.

The chain is built from TRBV7-9 and TRBJ1-1; the match to TRBD1 covers 8 bases. The germline V gene has CDR1 SEHNR and CDR2 FQNEAQ (reference sequence). J lost 2 bases, V lost 5 bases, and 10 bases had no gene match. The CDR3 is made up of 16 amino acids. CDR3 sequence (DNA): TGTGCCAGCAGCCTAGGGGGGACAGGAGCAAACACTGAAGCTTTCTTT. It translates to CASSLGGTGANTEAFF.

The V and J genes are TRBV28 and TRBJ2-7; 9 bases align to TRBD2. Trimming removed 5 bases from V and 3 bases from J; junction bases left unmatched: 8. Germline V lookup: CDR1 MDHEN, CDR2 SYDVKM. The CDR3 is 15 amino acids. The CDR3 DNA reads TGTGCCAGCAGTCAACCAGCGGGAGGCAGCTACGAGCAGTACTTC. Its protein product is CASSQPAGGSYEQYF.

The CDR3 region has the DNA TGTGCCTGGAGTGTATCTCAGTACAATGAGCAGTTCTTC. This sequence encodes CAWSVSQYNEQFF. This chain joins TRBV30 and TRBJ2-1; D remains ambiguous. Germline lookup yields CDR1 GTSNPN and CDR2 SVGIG (reference sequence). The germline V and J ends were trimmed by 0 bases and 4 bases, with 7 bases remaining between them. The CDR3 loop spans 13 amino acids.

The chain couples TRBV5-4 to TRBJ2-6; the match to TRBD1 covers 8 bases. The germline gives CDR1 SGHNT, CDR2 YYREEE (reference sequence). There are 15 residues in the CDR3. J gave up 2 bases and V 7 bases, and 5 bases lay outside the gene matches. The CDR3 nucleotides are TGTGCCAGCTCGACACAGGGGGCTGGGGCCAACGTCCTGACTTTC. Translating gives CASSTQGAGANVLTF.